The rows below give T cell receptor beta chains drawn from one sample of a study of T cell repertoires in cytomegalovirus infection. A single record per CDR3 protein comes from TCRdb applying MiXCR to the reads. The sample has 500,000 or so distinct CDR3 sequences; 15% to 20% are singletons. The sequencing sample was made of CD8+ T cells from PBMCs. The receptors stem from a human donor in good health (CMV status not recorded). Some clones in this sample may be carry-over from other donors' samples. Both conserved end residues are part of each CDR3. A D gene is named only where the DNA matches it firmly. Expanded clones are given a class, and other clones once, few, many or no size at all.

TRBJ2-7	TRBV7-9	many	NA	CASSLGEVHTYEQYF	TGTGCCAGCAGCCTAGGTGAAGTGCATACCTACGAGCAGTACTTC
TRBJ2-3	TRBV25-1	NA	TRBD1	CASSAAYRGTDTQYF	TGTGCCAGCAGTGCGGCTTACAGGGGAACAGATACGCAGTATTTT
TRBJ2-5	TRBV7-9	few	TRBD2	CASSSSTSAAETQYF	TGTGCCAGCAGCTCGTCTACTAGCGCGGCGGAGACCCAGTACTTC
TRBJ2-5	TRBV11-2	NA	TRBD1	CASSLENRGENQYF	TGTGCCAGCAGCTTAGAAAACAGGGGCGAGAACCAGTACTTC
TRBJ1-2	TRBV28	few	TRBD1	CASRRTGRDYGYTF	TGTGCCAGCAGACGGACAGGACGGGACTATGGCTACACCTTC
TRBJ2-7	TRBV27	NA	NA	CASTPDESSYEQYF	TGTGCCAGCACCCCGGACGAGAGCTCCTACGAGCAGTACTTC
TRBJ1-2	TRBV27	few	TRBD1	CASSFGRGHYGYTF	TGTGCCAGCAGTTTTGGCAGGGGGCACTATGGCTACACCTTC
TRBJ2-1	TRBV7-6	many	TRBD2	CASSLWSGGGNNEQFF	TGTGCCAGCAGCTTATGGAGCGGGGGTGGGAACAATGAGCAGTTCTTC
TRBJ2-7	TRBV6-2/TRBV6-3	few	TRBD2	CASKGLAEETYEQYF	TGTGCCAGCAAGGGACTAGCGGAAGAAACCTACGAGCAGTACTTC
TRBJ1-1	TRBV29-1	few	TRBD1	CSVGGTAPIQDTEAFF	TGCAGCGTTGGGGGGACAGCCCCCATTCAGGACACTGAAGCTTTCTTT
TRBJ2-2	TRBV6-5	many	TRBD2	CASSYSLAGGLEDTGELFF	TGTGCCAGCAGTTACTCACTAGCGGGGGGGCTCGAAGACACCGGGGAGCTGTTTTTT
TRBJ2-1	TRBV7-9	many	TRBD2	CASSLRLARSYNEQFF	TGTGCCAGCAGCCTTAGACTAGCGCGCTCCTACAATGAGCAGTTCTTC
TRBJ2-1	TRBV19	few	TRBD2	CASSIGTNQEFF	TGTGCCAGTAGTATCGGGACTAACCAGGAGTTCTTC
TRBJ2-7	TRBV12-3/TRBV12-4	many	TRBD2	CASSLVGGSEQYF	TGTGCCAGCAGTTTAGTGGGGGGGTCCGAGCAGTACTTC
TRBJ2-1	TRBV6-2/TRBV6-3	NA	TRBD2	CASSYSTSGGIEQFF	TGTGCCAGCAGTTACTCGACTAGCGGGGGAATTGAGCAGTTCTTC
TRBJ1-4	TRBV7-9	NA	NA	CASSSGSATNEKLFF	TGTGCCAGCAGCTCCGGGTCTGCAACTAATGAAAAACTGTTTTTT
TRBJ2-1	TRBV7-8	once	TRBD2	CASSLTSGRADVQCF	TGTGCCAGCAGCTTGACTAGCGGGAGGGCCGATGTGCAGTGCTTC
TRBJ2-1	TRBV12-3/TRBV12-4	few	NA	CASSLTGQEQFF	TGTGCCAGCAGTTTAACAGGACAAGAGCAGTTCTTC
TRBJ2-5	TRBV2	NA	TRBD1	CARQVRQGQETQYF	TGTGCCCGCCAAGTCCGACAGGGCCAAGAGACCCAGTACTTC
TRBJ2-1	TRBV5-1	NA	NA	CASSLKVSEQFF	TGCGCCAGCAGCTTGAAGGTATCTGAGCAGTTCTTC
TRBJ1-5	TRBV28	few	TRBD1	CATRTGALHNQPQHF	TGTGCCACCCGTACAGGGGCCCTGCACAATCAGCCCCAGCATTTT
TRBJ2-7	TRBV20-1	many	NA	CSARSGMGYEQYF	TGCAGTGCTAGGTCCGGGATGGGCTACGAGCAGTACTTC
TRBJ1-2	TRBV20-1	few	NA	CSATGSARYGYTF	TGCAGTGCTACCGGTAGTGCCCGCTATGGCTACACCTTC
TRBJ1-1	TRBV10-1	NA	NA	CASSDTGMNTEAFF	TGCGCCAGCAGTGATACAGGGATGAACACTGAAGCTTTCTTT
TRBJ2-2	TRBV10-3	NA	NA	CAISASTGELFF	TGTGCCATCAGTGCCTCGACCGGGGAGCTGTTTTTT
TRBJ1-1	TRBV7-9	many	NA	CASSLASGLNTEAFF	TGTGCCAGCAGCTTAGCTTCAGGATTGAACACTGAAGCTTTCTTT
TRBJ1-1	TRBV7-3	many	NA	CASSLIGVSTEAFF	TGTGCCAGCAGCTTAATAGGGGTTTCCACTGAAGCTTTCTTT
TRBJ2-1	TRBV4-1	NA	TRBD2	CASSPRLAGDSYNEQFF	TGCGCCAGCAGCCCTAGACTAGCGGGGGACTCCTACAATGAGCAGTTCTTC
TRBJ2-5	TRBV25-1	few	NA	CASSEYNYQETQYF	TGTGCCAGCAGTGAATACAACTACCAAGAGACCCAGTACTTC
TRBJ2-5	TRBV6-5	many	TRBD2	CASSYYSGLAGGQTQYF	TGTGCCAGCAGTTACTACAGCGGACTAGCGGGAGGTCAGACCCAGTACTTC
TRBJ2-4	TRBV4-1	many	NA	CASSQEWGAANIQYF	TGCGCCAGCAGCCAAGAGTGGGGGGCAGCAAACATTCAGTACTTC
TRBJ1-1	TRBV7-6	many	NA	CASSPAGAGPNTEAFF	TGTGCCAGCAGCCCGGCCGGGGCCGGCCCTAACACTGAAGCTTTCTTT
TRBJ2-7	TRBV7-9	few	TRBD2	CASSSQAGGPKNEQYF	TGTGCCAGCAGCTCCCAAGCGGGAGGGCCTAAAAACGAGCAGTACTTC
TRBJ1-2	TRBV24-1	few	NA	CATSGVDGTRPYGYTF	TGTGCCACCAGTGGGGTGGATGGGACACGGCCCTATGGCTACACCTTC
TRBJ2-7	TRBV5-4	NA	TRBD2	CASSFWNSGTYEQYF	TGTGCCAGCAGCTTTTGGAATAGCGGGACCTACGAGCAGTACTTC
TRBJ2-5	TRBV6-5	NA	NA	CASSYSEGLGTQYF	TGTGCCAGCAGTTACTCGGAGGGGTTGGGGACCCAGTACTTC
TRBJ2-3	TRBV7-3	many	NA	CASSLIATTSTDTQYF	TGTGCCAGCAGCTTAATTGCGACTACTAGCACAGATACGCAGTATTTT
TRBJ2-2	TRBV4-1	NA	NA	CASGGPGSGTGELFF	TGCGCCAGCGGGGGGCCGGGCTCGGGCACCGGGGAGCTGTTTTTT
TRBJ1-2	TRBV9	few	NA	CASSVGGLGYTF	TGTGCCAGCAGCGTAGGAGGTCTTGGCTACACCTTC
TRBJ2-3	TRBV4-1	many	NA	CASSFGRGDTQYF	TGCGCCAGCAGCTTCGGACGAGGAGATACGCAGTATTTT
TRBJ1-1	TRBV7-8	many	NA	CASSLEDGEAFF	TGTGCCAGCAGCTTAGAAGATGGTGAAGCTTTCTTT
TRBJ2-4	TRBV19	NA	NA	CASSRNLGQISTKNIQYF	TGTGCCAGTAGTAGAAATCTCGGACAGATTTCCACCAAAAACATTCAGTACTTC
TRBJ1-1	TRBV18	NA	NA	CASSSGKHSNTEAFF	TGTGCCAGCTCCTCCGGTAAGCACTCGAACACTGAAGCTTTCTTT
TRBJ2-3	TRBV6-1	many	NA	CASSERGLTDTQYF	TGTGCCAGCAGTGAACGTGGCCTCACAGATACGCAGTATTTT
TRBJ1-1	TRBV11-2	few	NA	CASSLTTPSMNTEAFF	TGTGCCAGCAGCTTAACCACACCTTCCATGAACACTGAAGCTTTCTTT
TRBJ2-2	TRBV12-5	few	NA	CASGLVLGGELPGELFF	TGTGCTAGTGGTTTGGTACTTGGCGGGGAACTTCCCGGGGAGCTGTTTTTT
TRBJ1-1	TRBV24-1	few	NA	CATRDRLNTEAFF	TGTGCCACCAGGGACCGCTTGAACACTGAAGCTTTCTTT
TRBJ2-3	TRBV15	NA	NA	CATSGIPRGASTDTQYF	TGTGCCACCAGCGGGATCCCCAGGGGAGCTAGCACAGATACGCAGTATTTT
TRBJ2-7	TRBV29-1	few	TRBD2	CSVRTSGYEQYF	TGCAGCGTTCGGACTAGCGGATACGAGCAGTACTTC
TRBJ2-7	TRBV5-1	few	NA	CASRDSSEQYF	TGCGCCAGCAGGGACAGTTCCGAGCAGTACTTC
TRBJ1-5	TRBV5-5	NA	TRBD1	CASSLLIQGAQPQHF	TGTGCCAGCAGCTTGCTGATACAGGGGGCACAGCCCCAGCATTTT
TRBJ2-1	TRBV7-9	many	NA	CASSLSLRGEQFF	TGTGCCAGCAGCTTATCCCTAAGGGGGGAGCAGTTCTTC
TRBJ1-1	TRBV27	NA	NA	CASSLSSGRDEAFF	TGTGCCAGCAGTTTATCCTCAGGTAGGGATGAGGCTTTCTTT
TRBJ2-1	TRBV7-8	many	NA	CASSLRGGLIDEQFF	TGTGCCAGCAGCTTAAGAGGGGGGCTCATCGATGAGCAGTTCTTC
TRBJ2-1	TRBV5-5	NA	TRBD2	CASSLALAAYNEQFF	TGTGCCAGCAGCTTGGCGCTAGCGGCCTACAATGAGCAGTTCTTC
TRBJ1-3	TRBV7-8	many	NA	CASSSSIGPGNTIYF	TGTGCCAGCAGCTCCTCTATAGGTCCTGGAAACACCATATATTTT